This is a list of T cell receptor beta chains from one sample in a study of blood T cell repertoires in COVID-19. Produced via immunoSEQ multiplex PCR; TCRdb's table is partial and in-frame only. This sample has about 210,000 clones; almost 85% occur once, and the top ten carry approximately 8%. The sample consisted of peripheral blood. Source of these receptors: a woman aged 45-60 years with active or convalescent COVID-19. Both conserved end residues are part of each CDR3. A D gene is named only where the DNA matches it firmly. The size entry is marked missing in some rows and otherwise reads once, few, many or a size class.

j_call d_call clone_size v_call cdr3_aa cdr3_nt
TRBJ1-4 . . TRBV10-3 CAIGVGANEKLFF TGTGCCATCGGGGTAGGGGCTAATGAAAAACTGTTTTTT
TRBJ1-2 . . TRBV7-9 CASSYGQRLNYGYTF TGTGCCAGCAGCTACGGACAGCGACTTAACTATGGCTACACCTTC
TRBJ2-7 TRBD1 . TRBV19 CASSSTTGTEQYF TGTGCCAGTAGTAGCACGACAGGGACCGAGCAGTACTTC
TRBJ1-2 TRBD1 . TRBV10-3 CAISGQGANYGYTF TGTGCCATCAGTGGCCAGGGGGCGAACTATGGCTACACCTTC
TRBJ1-1 . . TRBV7-2 CASSLRGRVWTGNTEAFF TGTGCCAGCAGCTTAAGGGGTCGAGTTTGGACGGGGAACACTGAAGCTTTCTTT
TRBJ2-1 TRBD2 . TRBV5-6 CASSLEIAGDNEQFF TGTGCCAGCAGCTTGGAAATAGCGGGTGACAATGAGCAGTTCTTC
TRBJ1-1 . . TRBV2 CASSLTGDEAFF TGTGCCAGCAGCCTGACAGGCGATGAAGCTTTCTTT
TRBJ1-1 . . TRBV5-1 CASSFEGWATEAFF TGCGCCAGCAGCTTTGAAGGTTGGGCGACTGAAGCTTTCTTT
TRBJ2-3 . once TRBV7-2 CASSLVAATDTQYF TGTGCCAGCAGCTTAGTAGCGGCCACAGATACGCAGTATTTT
TRBJ1-4 . . TRBV7-9 CASSLDPGHLFF TGTGCCAGCAGCTTAGACCCGGGACACCTGTTTTTT
TRBJ1-3 . . TRBV19 CASIDSSAAGNTIYF TGTGCCAGTATTGACAGTTCGGCGGCTGGAAACACCATATATTTT
TRBJ2-3 . once TRBV19 CASSIGDRDTQYF TGTGCCAGTAGTATAGGCGACAGGGATACGCAGTATTTT
TRBJ2-2 . . TRBV9 CASSQGPGRELFF TGTGCCAGCAGTCAGGGCCCGGGTCGGGAGCTGTTTTTT
TRBJ2-1 . . TRBV7-6 CASSPPGTSRYNEQFF TGTGCCAGCAGCCCCCCGGGTACTAGCAGATACAATGAGCAGTTCTTC
TRBJ1-5 . . TRBV30 CAWSVGGGDQPQHF TGTGCCTGGAGTGTGGGGGGAGGGGATCAGCCCCAGCATTTT
TRBJ1-2 . once TRBV24-1 CATSRSGGDYGYTF TGTGCCACCAGTAGGTCCGGGGGGGACTATGGCTACACCTTC
TRBJ2-1 TRBD1 few TRBV11-2 CASSLGQGAGNEQFF TGTGCCAGCAGCTTGGGACAGGGAGCCGGCAATGAGCAGTTCTTC
TRBJ1-2 TRBD1 . TRBV28 CASGLGTARANYGYTF TGTGCCAGCGGACTGGGGACAGCCCGAGCTAACTATGGCTACACCTTC
TRBJ1-1 . . TRBV5-1 CASSFGTLNTEAFF TGCGCCAGCAGCTTCGGGACTTTGAACACTGAAGCTTTCTTT
TRBJ1-5 TRBD1 . TRBV5-1 CASSLGQGGLYSNQPQHF TGCGCCAGCAGCCTCGGACAGGGGGGCCTTTATAGCAATCAGCCCCAGCATTTT
TRBJ1-1 . . TRBV5-1 CASSLPGRGTEAFF TGCGCCAGCAGCTTGCCGGGGAGAGGCACTGAAGCTTTCTTT
TRBJ1-5 TRBD1 . TRBV28 CASSDPTGGYQPQHF TGTGCCAGCAGTGATCCGACAGGGGGTTATCAGCCCCAGCATTTT
TRBJ1-4 . . TRBV10-3 CAISERGTNEKLFF TGTGCCATCAGTGAGCGGGGTACTAATGAAAAACTGTTTTTT
TRBJ2-7 . once TRBV30 CAWDGLSYEQYF TGTGCCTGGGACGGACTCTCCTACGAGCAGTACTTC
TRBJ1-5 . few TRBV19 CASSIVGGGNQPQHF TGTGCCAGTAGTATAGTAGGGGGAGGCAATCAGCCCCAGCATTTT
TRBJ1-2 TRBD1 . TRBV19 CASLRDSLTNYGYTF TGTGCCAGCCTCCGGGACAGCCTAACTAACTATGGCTACACCTTC
TRBJ1-5 TRBD1 . TRBV15 CATTTGRYQPQHF TGTGCCACCACGACAGGGCGGTACCAGCCCCAGCATTTT